The text below deals with one TCR beta chain. This entry belongs to a study of blood T cell repertoires in COVID-19. Overall study context: T cells, B-cell-depleted T cells, or PBMCs supplied cDNA or gDNA.

V lost 6 bases and J 3 bases, leaving 11 bases between the germline ends. Germline CDR1 is SNHLY and CDR2 is FYNNEI. This CDR3 has 14 residues. The data were produced by immunoSEQ multiplex PCR, yet TCRdb's version contains in-frame clones alone and is incomplete. In the table there are about 500,000 clones, roughly 89% of which are singletons. The sequenced sample consisted of peripheral blood. This chain joins TRBV2 and TRBJ2-2; tentatively, D is TRBD2 (6 bases). This TCR was sampled from a man younger than 35 with COVID-19, enrolled during active disease. The CDR3 reads CASSAQRDTGELFF. DNA for the CDR3: TGTGCCAGCAGCGCTCAGCGGGACACCGGGGAGCTGTTTTTT.